A selection of T cell receptor beta chains follows, all from one sample in a study of blood T cell repertoires in COVID-19. Assay: immunoSEQ multiplex PCR; the TCRdb copy retains only in-frame clones and omits some. The sample holds 50,000 to 65,000 clones; around four fifths are singletons and the top ten take roughly 6.7%. Sequenced input: peripheral blood. The source is a human donor in a cohort sampled during active COVID-19. Both conserved end residues are part of each CDR3. Each record gives: V gene, clone size, J gene, D gene, CDR3 protein, CDR3 DNA. A D gene is named only where the DNA matches it firmly. Clone sizes are given selectively: once, few, many, or a class where the clone is expanded.

v_gene: TRBV2; abundance: NA; j_gene: TRBJ1-6; d_gene: NA; CDR3aa: CASSEARVNSPLHF; CDR3nt: TGTGCCAGCAGTGAAGCCAGGGTAAATTCACCCCTCCACTTT
v_gene: TRBV6-5; abundance: NA; j_gene: TRBJ1-2; d_gene: TRBD1; CDR3aa: CASKPPQGDGYTF; CDR3nt: TGTGCCAGCAAGCCCCCCCAGGGGGATGGCTACACCTTC
v_gene: TRBV19; abundance: once; j_gene: TRBJ1-6; d_gene: TRBD1; CDR3aa: CASSILRGQHLGSYNSPLHF; CDR3nt: TGTGCCAGTAGTATTCTGCGGGGACAGCACCTTGGCTCCTATAATTCACCCCTCCACTTT
v_gene: TRBV11-2; abundance: once; j_gene: TRBJ2-1; d_gene: TRBD2; CDR3aa: CASSLGGSGSYNEQFF; CDR3nt: TGTGCCAGCAGCTTGGGCGGGAGTGGCTCCTACAATGAGCAGTTCTTC
v_gene: TRBV6-1; abundance: NA; j_gene: TRBJ2-7; d_gene: NA; CDR3aa: CASSEGLGGLAEQYF; CDR3nt: TGTGCCAGCAGTGAAGGGTTAGGTGGACTCGCCGAGCAGTACTTC
v_gene: TRBV5-8; abundance: NA; j_gene: TRBJ2-1; d_gene: NA; CDR3aa: CASIPRSGGHEQFF; CDR3nt: TGTGCCAGCATCCCTCGATCGGGGGGCCATGAGCAGTTCTTC
v_gene: TRBV30; abundance: NA; j_gene: TRBJ1-5; d_gene: NA; CDR3aa: CAWSVAVNQPQHF; CDR3nt: TGTGCCTGGAGTGTGGCGGTTAATCAGCCCCAGCATTTT
v_gene: TRBV5-1; abundance: NA; j_gene: TRBJ1-6; d_gene: NA; CDR3aa: CASSGGGLRDSPLHF; CDR3nt: TGCGCCAGCAGCGGGGGAGGACTCCGGGATTCACCCCTCCACTTT
v_gene: TRBV5-4; abundance: NA; j_gene: TRBJ1-4; d_gene: NA; CDR3aa: CASSSVGTGMNEKLFF; CDR3nt: TGTGCCAGCAGCTCTGTAGGTACAGGAATGAATGAAAAACTGTTTTTT
v_gene: TRBV7-5; abundance: NA; j_gene: TRBJ2-7; d_gene: NA; CDR3aa: CARSLDTANEQYF; CDR3nt: TGTGCCAGAAGCTTAGATACCGCGAACGAGCAGTACTTC
v_gene: TRBV27; abundance: NA; j_gene: TRBJ2-1; d_gene: NA; CDR3aa: CASSLSVQGNEQFF; CDR3nt: TGTGCCAGCAGTTTATCGGTTCAGGGGAATGAGCAGTTCTTC
v_gene: TRBV7-3; abundance: NA; j_gene: TRBJ2-3; d_gene: NA; CDR3aa: CASSDRPGSTWDTQYF; CDR3nt: TGTGCCAGCAGCGACAGGCCGGGATCCACATGGGATACGCAGTATTTT
v_gene: TRBV18; abundance: NA; j_gene: TRBJ1-3; d_gene: NA; CDR3aa: CASSPSDSGNTIYF; CDR3nt: TGTGCCAGCTCACCGTCAGACTCTGGAAACACCATATATTTT